This TCR beta chain was observed in a study of T cell repertoires in cytomegalovirus infection. Trimming took off 5 bases at V and 6 bases at J, with 8 bases between the two ends. This CDR3 spans 11 amino acids. Germline CDR1 SGHRS, CDR2 YFSETQ. Notes on this clonotype: The antigen is not known.

TCRdb processed the reads anew with MiXCR; each CDR3 protein has one entry. Of approximately 910,000 distinct CDR3 sequences detected, around 29% appear once; the ten largest clones hold over 12%. Sample: cultured CD8+ T cells from PBMCs, taken from culture after CMV antigen stimulation. The chain employs TRBV5-1 and TRBJ1-2; D perhaps matches TRBD1 (5 bases). The receptor's source is a human donor in good health (CMV status not recorded). Some clones in this sample may be carry-over from other donors' samples. In DNA, the CDR3 is TGCGCCAGCAGGGGGGAGCATGGCTACACCTTC. Translation gives CASRGEHGYTF.